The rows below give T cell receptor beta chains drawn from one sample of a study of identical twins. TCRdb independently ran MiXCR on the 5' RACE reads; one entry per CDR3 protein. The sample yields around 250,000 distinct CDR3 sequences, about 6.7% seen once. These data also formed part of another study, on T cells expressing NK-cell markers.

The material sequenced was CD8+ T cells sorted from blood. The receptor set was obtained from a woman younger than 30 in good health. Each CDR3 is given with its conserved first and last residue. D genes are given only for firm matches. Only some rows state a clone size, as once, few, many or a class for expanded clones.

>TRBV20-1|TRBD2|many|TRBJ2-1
TGCAGTGCTAGGGGACTAGCGGAAAACAATGAGCAGTTCTTC
CSARGLAENNEQFF
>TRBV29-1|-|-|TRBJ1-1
TGCAGCGTTGAAGAGGAGTCGAACACTGAAGCTTTCTTT
CSVEEESNTEAFF
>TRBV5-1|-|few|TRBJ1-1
TGCGCCAGCAGCTTGATGTTAGGGGCTAACACTGAAGCTTTCTTT
CASSLMLGANTEAFF
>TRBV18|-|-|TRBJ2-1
TGTGCCAGCTCACCCGACAGGACCGCTTACAATGAGCAGTTCTTC
CASSPDRTAYNEQFF
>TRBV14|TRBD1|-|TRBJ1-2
TGTGCCAGCAGCCAATCATATCTTGGCGGGACAGGGATTGACTATGGCTACACCTTC
CASSQSYLGGTGIDYGYTF
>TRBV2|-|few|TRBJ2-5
TGTGCCAGCACCTTATCGACAAGGGGAACAGAGACCCAGTACTTC
CASTLSTRGTETQYF
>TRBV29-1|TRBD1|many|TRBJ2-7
TGCAGCGTTGCAACCGGGACAGAGATAATCTCCTACGAGCAGTACTTC
CSVATGTEIISYEQYF
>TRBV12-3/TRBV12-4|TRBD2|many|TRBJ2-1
TGTGCCAGCAGTTCTTTGGGTATCGTGGCTAGCGGGATTTCCTACAATGAGCAGTTCTTC
CASSSLGIVASGISYNEQFF
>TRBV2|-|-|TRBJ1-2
TGTGCCAGGGGGAGGAGTGGCTACACCTTC
CARGRSGYTF
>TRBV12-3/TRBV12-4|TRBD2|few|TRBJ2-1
TGTGCCAGCAGTTTAACTAGCGGGAAGGAAGAGCAGTTCTTC
CASSLTSGKEEQFF
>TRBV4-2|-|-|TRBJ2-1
TGTGCCAGCAGCCAAGGGGGTAGGGCCGATGAGCAGTTCTTC
CASSQGGRADEQFF
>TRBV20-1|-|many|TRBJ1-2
TGCAGTGGTGGTGAAGGGGAAGACTATGGCTACACCTTC
CSGGEGEDYGYTF
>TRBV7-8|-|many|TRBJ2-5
TGTGCCAGCAGCACACTAGGAGGCGAAGAGACCCAGTACTTC
CASSTLGGEETQYF
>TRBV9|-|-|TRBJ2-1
TGTGCCAGCAGCGCTCAGGGGATAAAGGAGCAGTTCTTC
CASSAQGIKEQFF